Listed below are T cell receptor beta chains from one sample, sequenced in a study of blood T cell repertoires in COVID-19. Sequenced by immunoSEQ multiplex PCR; TCRdb stores in-frame clones only, minus some. The data hold about 35,000 clones, with 85% to 90% observed a single time. Sample: peripheral blood. The receptors come from a man between 60 and 75 years old with active or convalescent COVID-19. The CDR3 runs from the conserved cysteine through the conserved F or W. The D gene is left open where the match is weak. The size of a clone is reported for some rows only, either as once, few or many, or as a class for expanded clones.

>TRBJ1-6|-|-|TRBV9
TGTGCCAGCAGCGCGGGGACTGCGAGCTCCTATAATTCACCCCTCCACTTT
CASSAGTASSYNSPLHF
>TRBJ2-2|-|once|TRBV18
TGTGCCAGCTCATCGTCGGTAGCGTCCGGGGAGCTGTTTTTT
CASSSSVASGELFF
>TRBJ2-5|-|-|TRBV2
TGTGCCAGCAGTGAAAATGGAGTAAAGACCCAGTACTTC
CASSENGVKTQYF
>TRBJ2-1|TRBD2|-|TRBV3-1/TRBV3-2
TGTGCCAGCAGCCAAGCCCCACTAGCGGGGGTCAATGAGCAGTTCTTC
CASSQAPLAGVNEQFF
>TRBJ1-2|-|-|TRBV5-6
TGTGCCAGCAGCTTGCCAGGGGTCTTAGGCTACACCTTC
CASSLPGVLGYTF
>TRBJ2-1|-|once|TRBV13
TGTGCCAGCAGCATAAGGAGGACGGGCAATGAGCAGTTCTTC
CASSIRRTGNEQFF
>TRBJ2-3|-|-|TRBV27
TGTGCCAGCAGTCGGATAGGACTCACAGATACGCAGTATTTT
CASSRIGLTDTQYF
>TRBJ2-2|-|-|TRBV2
TGTGCCAGCAGTGTTTCGGTTTTCGGGGAGCTGTTTTTT
CASSVSVFGELFF
>TRBJ2-1|-|-|TRBV19
TGTGCCAGTAGTATAGCGGGACTCAACAATGAGCAGTTCTTC
CASSIAGLNNEQFF
>TRBJ2-5|-|-|TRBV2
TGTGCCAGCAGTGGTAGCGAGGAGACCCAGTACTTC
CASSGSEETQYF
>TRBJ1-5|TRBD1|-|TRBV28
TGTGCCAGCATTACGGCCGGGACAGTACTTCATAGCAATCAGCCCCAGCATTTT
CASITAGTVLHSNQPQHF
>TRBJ1-1|-|-|TRBV6-5
TGTGCCAGCAGTTACTCGGGGGAAGGGAGGACTGAAGCTTTCTTT
CASSYSGEGRTEAFF
>TRBJ2-5|TRBD2|-|TRBV6-5
TGTGCCAGCAGTACCCCGGGACTAGCCGGGACCCAGTACTTC
CASSTPGLAGTQYF
>TRBJ1-2|-|-|TRBV30
TGTGCCTGGGCCCCCGTAGAAAACTATGGCTACACCTTC
CAWAPVENYGYTF
>TRBJ1-6|-|few|TRBV5-6
TGTGCCAGCAGCCCCCAAACTACGGCTAATAATTCACCCCTCCACTTT
CASSPQTTANNSPLHF
>TRBJ2-1|-|-|TRBV9
TGTGCCAGCAGCGTAAGCGGTTCCCGCTCCTACAATGAGCAGTTCTTC
CASSVSGSRSYNEQFF
>TRBJ2-2|-|many|TRBV15
TGTGCCACCAGCAGAGACAGGAACACCGGGGAGCTGTTTTTT
CATSRDRNTGELFF
>TRBJ1-5|-|-|TRBV24-1
TGTGCCACCAGCAGAAATAGCAATCAGCCCCAGCATTTT
CATSRNSNQPQHF
>TRBJ2-3|-|-|TRBV5-4
TGTGCCAGCATGGTCCCGGGGGATACGCAGTATTTT
CASMVPGDTQYF
>TRBJ2-3|-|-|TRBV19
TGTGCCAGTAGGGGACTGAGCACAGATACGCAGTATTTT
CASRGLSTDTQYF
>TRBJ1-2|-|-|TRBV11-2
TGTGCCAGCAGCCCCCCGGCGTGGAGGGATGGCTACACCTTC
CASSPPAWRDGYTF
>TRBJ1-2|-|-|TRBV5-1
TGCGCCAGCAGCTTGGGACAGAGCTATGGCTACACCTTC
CASSLGQSYGYTF
>TRBJ2-1|TRBD2|once|TRBV7-2
TGTGCCAGCAGCTTCACGAGCGGGAGCCACAATGAGCAGTTCTTC
CASSFTSGSHNEQFF
>TRBJ2-2|TRBD2|-|TRBV4-3
TGCGCCAGCAGCCTCTCAGGGAGGAGGGAGGGGGGGGAGCTGTTTTTT
CASSLSGRREGGELFF
>TRBJ1-3|TRBD1|-|TRBV6-6
TGTGCCAGCAGTGGGACAGGTGGAAACACCATATATTTT
CASSGTGGNTIYF
>TRBJ1-6|-|-|TRBV11-2
TGTGCCAGCAGCTTAAACGGTAGGGGGATTTCACCCCTCCACTTT
CASSLNGRGISPLHF
>TRBJ2-5|TRBD1|few|TRBV5-6
TGTGCCAGCAGACCGACAGGGGGCGGGGAGACCCAGTACTTC
CASRPTGGGETQYF
>TRBJ1-2|TRBD1|-|TRBV6-5
TGTGCCAGCAGTCTCCATATGGGACAGGGCTATGGCTACACCTTC
CASSLHMGQGYGYTF
>TRBJ2-5|TRBD1|-|TRBV7-9
TGTGCCAGCAGTTACAGGGGGGAAGAGACCCAGTACTTC
CASSYRGEETQYF
>TRBJ2-6|-|-|TRBV6-1
TGTGCCAGCAGTGAACCTACGTTGAGGGCTGGGGCCAACGTCCTGACTTTC
CASSEPTLRAGANVLTF
>TRBJ1-4|-|-|TRBV5-6
TGTGCCAGCAGCAGAGGGAGTCGAACTAATGAAAAACTGTTTTTT
CASSRGSRTNEKLFF
>TRBJ2-3|-|-|TRBV3-1/TRBV3-2
TGTGCCAGCAGCCACTACGCAGGGGGCACAGATACGCAGTATTTT
CASSHYAGGTDTQYF
>TRBJ2-3|-|-|TRBV10-3
TGTGCCATCAGTGAGTCCCAAACAAGCACAGATACGCAGTATTTT
CAISESQTSTDTQYF
>TRBJ1-1|-|once|TRBV11-2
TGTGCCAGCAGCTTAGGAGGAGTTAACACTGAAGCTTTCTTT
CASSLGGVNTEAFF
>TRBJ2-3|TRBD2|few|TRBV28
TGTGCCAGCAGTTCCCCGGGAGGGATTAGCACAGATACGCAGTATTTT
CASSSPGGISTDTQYF
>TRBJ2-4|-|-|TRBV19
TGTGCCAGTAGTGAATACGCGGGACAGTTGAGTCTAAACATTCAGTACTTC
CASSEYAGQLSLNIQYF
>TRBJ1-3|TRBD1|-|TRBV30
TGTGCCTGGAGTGTCCAGTACAGGGGAAGAAACACCATATATTTT
CAWSVQYRGRNTIYF
>TRBJ2-1|TRBD2|-|TRBV19
TGTGCCAGTTGGGGGGGTAGCAATGAGCAGTTCTTC
CASWGGSNEQFF
>TRBJ1-2|TRBD1|few|TRBV7-2
TGTGCCAGCAGCAGAACCGGGACAGCGAGCGTCCCCTATGGCTACACCTTC
CASSRTGTASVPYGYTF
>TRBJ1-2|-|once|TRBV5-4
TGTGCCAGCAGCCCTAAGAGTACAGGGACGTATGGCTACACCTTC
CASSPKSTGTYGYTF
>TRBJ1-2|TRBD1|-|TRBV4-1
TGCGCCAGCAGCCGGCTACCCCGGGACAGCCTTCAGTATGGCTACACCTTC
CASSRLPRDSLQYGYTF
>TRBJ2-1|TRBD2|-|TRBV7-2
TGTGCCAGCAGCTTAGTGGGAGGGCATAATGAGCAGTTCTTC
CASSLVGGHNEQFF
>TRBJ2-2|TRBD2|-|TRBV14
TGTGCCAGCAGTCGAGCGGGCGGGAGGGCCCTCGGGGAGCTGTTTTTT
CASSRAGGRALGELFF
>TRBJ2-1|TRBD1|-|TRBV5-1
TGCGCCAGCAGCCACGACAGGGGGCATAATGAGCAGTTCTTC
CASSHDRGHNEQFF
>TRBJ2-3|-|-|TRBV7-2
TGTGCCAGCAGCTTTACTAGCTCCGTCGATACGCAGTATTTT
CASSFTSSVDTQYF
>TRBJ2-2|TRBD2|-|TRBV6-5
TGTGCCAGCAGTTACAGCGGGACGAACACCGGGGAGCTGTTTTTT
CASSYSGTNTGELFF
>TRBJ1-4|-|-|TRBV5-4
TGTGCCAGCAGCTTGGGGGCAGGGCAGAACGAAAAACTGTTTTTT
CASSLGAGQNEKLFF
>TRBJ1-4|-|once|TRBV27
TGTGCCAGCGGGAGGTTAGGTGAAAAACTGTTTTTT
CASGRLGEKLFF